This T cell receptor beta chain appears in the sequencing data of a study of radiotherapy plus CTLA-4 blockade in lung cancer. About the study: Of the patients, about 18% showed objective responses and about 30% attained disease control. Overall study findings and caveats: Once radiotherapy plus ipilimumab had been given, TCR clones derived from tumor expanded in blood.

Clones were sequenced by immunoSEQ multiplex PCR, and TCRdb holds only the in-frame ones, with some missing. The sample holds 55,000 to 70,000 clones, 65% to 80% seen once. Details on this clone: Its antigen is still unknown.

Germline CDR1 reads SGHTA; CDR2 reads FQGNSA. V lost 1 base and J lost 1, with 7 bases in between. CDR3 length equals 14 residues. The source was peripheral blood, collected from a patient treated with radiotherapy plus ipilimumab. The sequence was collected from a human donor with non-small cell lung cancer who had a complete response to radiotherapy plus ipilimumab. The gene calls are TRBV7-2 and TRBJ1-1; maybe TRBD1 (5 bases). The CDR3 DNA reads TGTGCCAGCAGCTTAGACGGACAGAACACTGAAGCTTTCTTT. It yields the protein CASSLDGQNTEAFF.